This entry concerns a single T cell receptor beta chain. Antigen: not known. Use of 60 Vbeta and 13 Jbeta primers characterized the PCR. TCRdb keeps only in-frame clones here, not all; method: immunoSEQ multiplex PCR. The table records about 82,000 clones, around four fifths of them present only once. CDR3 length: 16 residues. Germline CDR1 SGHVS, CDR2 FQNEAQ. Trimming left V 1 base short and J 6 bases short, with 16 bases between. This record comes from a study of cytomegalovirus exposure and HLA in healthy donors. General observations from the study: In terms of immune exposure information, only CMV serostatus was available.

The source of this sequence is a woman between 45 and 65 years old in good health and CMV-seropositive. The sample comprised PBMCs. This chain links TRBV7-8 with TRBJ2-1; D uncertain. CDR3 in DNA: TGTGCCAGCAGCTTAGTTAGCCCAAGGATCGGCAATGAGCAGTTCTTC. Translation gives CASSLVSPRIGNEQFF.